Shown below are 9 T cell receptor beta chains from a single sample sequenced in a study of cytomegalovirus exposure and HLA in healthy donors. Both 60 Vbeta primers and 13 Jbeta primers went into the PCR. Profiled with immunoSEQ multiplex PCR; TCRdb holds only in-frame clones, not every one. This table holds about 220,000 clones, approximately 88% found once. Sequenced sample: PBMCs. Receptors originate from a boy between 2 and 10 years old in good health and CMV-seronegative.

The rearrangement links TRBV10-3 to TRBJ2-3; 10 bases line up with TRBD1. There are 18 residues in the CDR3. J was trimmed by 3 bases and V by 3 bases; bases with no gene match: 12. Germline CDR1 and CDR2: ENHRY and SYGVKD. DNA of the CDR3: TGTGCCATCAGTGACGCCCTCGACTGGACAGGGGGAACAGATACGCAGTATTTT. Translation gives CAISDALDWTGGTDTQYF.

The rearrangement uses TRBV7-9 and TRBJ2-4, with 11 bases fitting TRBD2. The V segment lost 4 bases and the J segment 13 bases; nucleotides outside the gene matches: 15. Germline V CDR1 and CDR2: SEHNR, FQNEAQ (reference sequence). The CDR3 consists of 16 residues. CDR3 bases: TGTGCCAGCAGCTCCCGGGGACTAGCGGCTACCTTTCTCCAGTACTTC. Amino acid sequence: CASSSRGLAATFLQYF.

The CDR3 nucleotides read TGTGCCAGCAGACCCATATCCTCGCGGGGCCTCTCTGGAAACACCATATATTTT. Translating gives CASRPISSRGLSGNTIYF. This chain uses TRBV9 with TRBJ1-3; a weak D match, TRBD1 (5 bases). Trimming left V 5 bases short and J 0 bases short, with 21 bases between. The germline V gene encodes CDR1 SGDLS and CDR2 YYNGEE. The CDR3 contains 18 residues. The entire variable domain, with the rest obtained from reference TRBV9 and TRBJ1-3, is as follows: DSGVTQTPKHLITATGQRVTLRCSPRSGDLSVYWYQQSLDQGLQFLIQYYNGEERAKGNILERFSAQQFPDLHSELNLSSLELGDSALYFCASRPISSRGLSGNTIYFGEGSWLTVV.

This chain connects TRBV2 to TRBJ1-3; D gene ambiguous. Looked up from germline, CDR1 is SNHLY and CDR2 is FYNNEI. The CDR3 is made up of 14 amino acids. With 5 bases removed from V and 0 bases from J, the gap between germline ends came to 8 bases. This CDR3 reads CASSRRSSGNTIYF. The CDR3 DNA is TGTGCCAGCAGTCGACGGAGCTCTGGAAACACCATATATTTT.

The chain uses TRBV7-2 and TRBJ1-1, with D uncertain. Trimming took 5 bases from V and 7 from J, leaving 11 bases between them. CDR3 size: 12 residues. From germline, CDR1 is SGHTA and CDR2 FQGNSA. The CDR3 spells CASSPGGSEAFF. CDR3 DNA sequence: TGTGCCAGCAGCCCAGGAGGGAGTGAAGCTTTCTTT.

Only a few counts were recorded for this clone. CDR3 amino acids: CASSEIQGSEAFF. The CDR3 DNA reads TGTGCCAGCAGTGAGATACAGGGTTCTGAAGCTTTCTTT. The rearrangement links TRBV2 to TRBJ1-1; D possibly corresponds to TRBD1 (6 bases). Trimming pared 3 bases from V and 6 bases from J, leaving 11 bases between. The CDR3 consists of 13 residues. Germline V gene data show CDR1 as SNHLY and CDR2 as FYNNEI.

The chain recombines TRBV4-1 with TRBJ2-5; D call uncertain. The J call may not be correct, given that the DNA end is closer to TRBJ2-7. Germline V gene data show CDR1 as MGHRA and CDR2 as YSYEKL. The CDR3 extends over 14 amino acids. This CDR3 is CASSQGDIRYEQYF. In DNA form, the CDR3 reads TGCGCCAGCAGCCAAGGTGACATCCGATACGAGCAGTACTTC.

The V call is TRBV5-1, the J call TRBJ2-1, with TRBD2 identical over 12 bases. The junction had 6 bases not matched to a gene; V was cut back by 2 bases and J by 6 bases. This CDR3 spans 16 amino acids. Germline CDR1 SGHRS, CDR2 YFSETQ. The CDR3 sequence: CASSFGLAGGSNEQFF. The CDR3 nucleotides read TGCGCCAGCAGCTTCGGGCTAGCGGGAGGGTCCAATGAGCAGTTCTTC.

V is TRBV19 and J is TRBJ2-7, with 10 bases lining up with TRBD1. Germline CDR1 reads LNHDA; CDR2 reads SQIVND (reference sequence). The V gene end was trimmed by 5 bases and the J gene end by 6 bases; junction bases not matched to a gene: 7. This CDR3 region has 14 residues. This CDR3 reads CASSYRQGAGEQYF. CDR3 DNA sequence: TGTGCCAGTAGTTACCGACAGGGGGCAGGCGAGCAGTACTTC.